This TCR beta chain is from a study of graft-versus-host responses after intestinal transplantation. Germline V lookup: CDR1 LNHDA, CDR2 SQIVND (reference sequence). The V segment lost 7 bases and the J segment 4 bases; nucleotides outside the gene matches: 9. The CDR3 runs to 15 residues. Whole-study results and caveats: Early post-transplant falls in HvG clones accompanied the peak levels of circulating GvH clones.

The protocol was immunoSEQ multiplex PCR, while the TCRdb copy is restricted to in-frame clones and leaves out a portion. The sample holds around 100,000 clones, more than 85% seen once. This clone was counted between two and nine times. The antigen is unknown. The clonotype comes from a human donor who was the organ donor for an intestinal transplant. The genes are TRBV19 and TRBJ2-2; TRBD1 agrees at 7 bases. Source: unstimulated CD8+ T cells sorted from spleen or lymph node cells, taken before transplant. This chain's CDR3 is CASNDRVDSTGELFF. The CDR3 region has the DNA TGTGCCAGTAACGACAGGGTGGATTCCACCGGGGAGCTGTTTTTT.